This passage covers 30 T cell receptor beta chains from one sample sequenced in a study of T-cell reconstitution after alpha-beta-depleted transplantation in children. This sample's TCRbeta library carried unique molecular identifier barcodes. TCRdb reprocessed the PCR reads with MiXCR, giving one entry per CDR3 protein. There are under 250,000 distinct CDR3 sequences in the sample; about 7% occur only once, and approximately 5.7% lies in the top ten. Sequenced here: PBMCs, sampled before TCRalphabeta/CD19-depleted stem cell transplant. All receptors come from a boy between 2 and 10 years old with acute lymphoblastic leukemia, due to receive a stem cell transplant.

This clonotype was counted at least ten times. The chain employs TRBV20-1 and TRBJ1-1; the D is unclear. Germline CDR1 and CDR2: DFQATT and SNEGSKA (reference sequence). The CDR3 is 13 residues long. Trimming took 1 base from V and 10 from J, leaving 16 bases between them. The DNA of the CDR3 is TGCAGTGCTAGAGCTAAGCTCCCAGTAGGAGCTTTCTTT. Translating gives CSARAKLPVGAFF.

This clonotype occurred many times. The chain joins TRBV12-3 or TRBV12-4 to TRBJ2-5; D possibly uses TRBD1 or TRBD2 (5 bases each). The length of the CDR3 is 14 residues. V was cut by 4 bases and J by 2 bases, with 11 bases left in between. CDR3 nucleotides: TGTGCCAGCAGTTCCTGGGACGGTCAAGAGACCCAGTACTTC. Its protein is CASSSWDGQETQYF.

This clonotype was counted ten times or more. The chain recombines TRBV14 with TRBJ1-2; 7 nucleotides match TRBD1. The V and J ends lost 2 bases and 4 bases, in that order; junction bases with no gene match: 10. Per germline, CDR1 SGHDN and CDR2 FVKESK. CDR3 length: 16 residues. The CDR3 region has the DNA TGTGCCAGCAGCCAACTCTCAACAGGGGTGATCTATGGCTACACCTTC. It codes for CASSQLSTGVIYGYTF.

This clonotype has just a few counts. J is TRBJ1-1 and V is TRBV3-1, with unresolved D. V was pared by 0 bases and J by 6 bases, with 17 bases between. The CDR3 runs 16 residues. CDR1 is LGHDT and CDR2 is YNNKEL in the germline V gene (reference sequence). The CDR3 protein is CASSQDYARPWAEAFF. For the CDR3, the DNA is TGTGCCAGCAGCCAAGATTATGCCCGCCCTTGGGCTGAAGCTTTCTTT.

This clonotype has at least ten counts. The chain recombines TRBV29-1 with TRBJ1-1, with D possibly TRBD1 on 6 matching bases. Between the trimmed V and J ends, which lost 7 bases and 3 bases, there was a span of 18 bases. The length of the CDR3 is 14 residues. Per the germline V gene, CDR1 is SQVTM and CDR2 is ANQGSEA. The CDR3: CSASRGGTDTEAFF. CDR3 nucleotide sequence: TGCAGCGCGTCCCGAGGGGGTACAGACACTGAAGCTTTCTTT.

This clonotype was counted at least ten times. The CDR3 DNA is TGCAGCGTTCCGGGACACCAATACGAGCAGTACTTC. Its protein product is CSVPGHQYEQYF. This chain links TRBV29-1 with TRBJ2-7; TRBD1 is a possible D gene (6 bases). The V and J ends lost 5 bases and 4 bases respectively, with 12 bases between them. Per germline, CDR1 SQVTM and CDR2 ANQGSEA. The length of the CDR3 is 12 residues.

There are many counts of this clonotype. The chain combines TRBV13 with TRBJ2-7, with D unclear. This CDR3 contains 12 residues. V dropped 4 bases and J dropped 3 bases, with 7 bases sitting between them. Germline loops: CDR1 PRHDT, CDR2 FYEKMQ (reference sequence). CDR3 amino acids: CASSSANYEQYF. CDR3 coding DNA: TGTGCCAGCAGCTCCGCGAACTACGAGCAGTACTTC.

This clonotype was recorded at least ten times. In DNA form, the CDR3 reads TGCAGCGTTGAAAGGGAGGTCGCAGATACGCAGTATTTT. Translating it yields CSVEREVADTQYF. The genes are TRBV29-1 and TRBJ2-3; maybe TRBD2 (6 bases). CDR1 is SQVTM, CDR2 ANQGSEA, per germline. The CDR3 consists of 13 residues. The V end lost 2 bases, the J end lost 4 bases, and 10 bases lay between the germline ends.

This clonotype appeared many times. The J gene is TRBJ1-2, the V gene TRBV20-1; no definite D call. CDR1 DFQATT and CDR2 SNEGSKA come from the germline V gene (reference sequence). CDR3 size: 13 residues. Trimming cost V 4 bases and J 6 bases, with 15 bases left between them. Written as DNA, the CDR3 is TGCAGTGCTACCCGAAGGGCCTGGAATGGCTACACCTTC. This encodes CSATRRAWNGYTF.

This clonotype was seen repeatedly, ten times or more. The chain employs TRBV3-1 and TRBJ2-1, with 9 bases fitting TRBD1. This CDR3 comprises 17 residues. CDR1 is LGHDT and CDR2 is YNNKEL in the germline V gene (reference sequence). J was trimmed by 10 bases and V by 0 bases; bases with no gene match: 13. In nucleotides, the CDR3 is TGTGCCAGCAGCCAAGACCTTGGCGGGACAGGGAAGGACGAGCAGTTCTTC. As protein: CASSQDLGGTGKDEQFF.

There are many counts of this clonotype. The chain links TRBV20-1 to TRBJ2-1, with 12 bases identical to TRBD2. CDR3 length: 16 residues. Germline V gene lookup returns CDR1 DFQATT and CDR2 SNEGSKA (reference sequence). V lost 5 bases to trimming and J lost 1 base; unmatched junction nucleotides: 6. This CDR3 reads CSASGTSGPSYNEQFF. The CDR3 DNA follows: TGCAGTGCTTCCGGGACTAGCGGGCCGTCCTACAATGAGCAGTTCTTC.

This clonotype came up many times. This rearrangement joins TRBV20-1 to TRBJ2-7, with TRBD2 matching 12 bases. The CDR3 is 18 amino acids. The V gene end was trimmed by 0 bases and the J gene end by 0 bases; junction bases not matched to a gene: 9. The germline V gene encodes CDR1 DFQATT and CDR2 SNEGSKA (reference sequence). The CDR3 spells CSARDYPPLAGGSYEQYF. As DNA, the CDR3 is TGCAGTGCTAGAGATTATCCTCCACTAGCGGGAGGCTCCTACGAGCAGTACTTC.

This clonotype has at least ten counts. The chain has TRBV12-3 or TRBV12-4 and TRBJ1-4; TRBD1 matches 7 bases. The CDR3 runs to 13 residues. V lost 6 bases to trimming and J lost 7 bases; unmatched junction nucleotides: 5. The CDR3 region has the DNA TGTGCCAGCAGCCGGGACAGATTTGAAAAACTGTTTTTT. It yields the protein CASSRDRFEKLFF.

This clonotype appeared many times. The chain has TRBV20-1 and TRBJ2-1, with a tentative D call TRBD2 (5 bases). Germline loops: CDR1 DFQATT, CDR2 SNEGSKA (reference sequence). The V end was cut by 5 bases, the J end by 0 bases, with 11 bases between. CDR3 length equals 14 residues. In nucleotides, the CDR3 is TGCAGTGCTGTAGATGACTACTCCTACAATGAGCAGTTCTTC. Its translation is CSAVDDYSYNEQFF.

This clonotype was observed many times. This chain joins TRBV5-5 and TRBJ2-7; 7 positions agree with TRBD2. The CDR3 totals 15 residues. CDR1 is SGHKS, CDR2 YYEKEE, per germline (reference sequence). V lost 4 bases to trimming and J lost 0 bases; unmatched junction nucleotides: 7. The CDR3 coding sequence is TGTGCCAGCAGCCCTAGCGGCTTAAGCTCCTACGAGCAGTACTTC. It translates to CASSPSGLSSYEQYF.

This clonotype appeared a few times. The V call is TRBV20-1, the J call TRBJ2-5, with D unresolved. The CDR3 consists of 12 residues. V was pared by 4 bases and J by 3 bases, with 9 bases between. The germline gives CDR1 DFQATT, CDR2 SNEGSKA (reference sequence). CDR3 bases: TGCAGTGCTACCGCGGACGAAGAGACCCAGTACTTC. Encoded protein: CSATADEETQYF.

This clonotype was observed many times. This chain connects TRBV28 to TRBJ2-7, with a weak D call TRBD1 (5 bases). CDR1 and CDR2 from the germline V gene are MDHEN and SYDVKM. The ends were cut back, 6 bases at V and 0 bases at J, with 15 bases in the middle. CDR3 length equals 15 residues. In nucleotides, the CDR3 is TGTGCCAGCAGCCCTCTTGACAGCTACTCCTACGAGCAGTACTTC. Translation gives CASSPLDSYSYEQYF.

The chain has TRBV7-2 and TRBJ1-1, with a tentative D call TRBD1 (5 bases). Germline assignment: CDR1 SGHTA and CDR2 FQGNSA. The V end lost 5 bases, the J end lost 2 bases, and 18 bases lay between the germline ends. The CDR3 totals 16 residues. The CDR3 spells CASSAFGRDLNTEAFF. The CDR3 bases are TGTGCCAGCAGCGCTTTCGGCAGGGACCTAAACACTGAAGCTTTCTTT.

This clonotype was counted at least ten times. The chain recombines TRBV3-2 with TRBJ2-1. TRBV3-2 is assigned pseudogene status. The CDR3 totals 16 residues. The CDR3 DNA reads TGTGCCAGCAGGAACACCGACGGGAGCTCCTACAATGAGCAGTTCTTC. Protein product: CASRNTDGSSYNEQFF.

This clonotype was counted many times. Germline is not matched at one junction end, which may reflect a read error. The chain carries TRBV25-1 and TRBJ2-1, with D possibly being TRBD2 (6 bases). CDR3 length: 14 residues. Germline V gives CDR1 MGHDK, CDR2 SYGVNS. CDR3 DNA: TGTGCCAGCAGTGCGCACGCGATGGTGACTAGTCTCATCTTC. Encoded protein: CASSAHAMVTSLIF.

The chain links TRBV12-3 or TRBV12-4 to TRBJ2-2; D is possibly TRBD2 (5 bases). V gave up 1 base and J gave up 6 bases, with 12 bases separating them. The CDR3 loop spans 15 amino acids. CDR3 sequence (DNA): TGTGCCAGCAGTTTAGGGGGAGTAGACGCCGGGGAGCTGTTTTTT. Translated, it gives CASSLGGVDAGELFF.

In its sample, this clonotype was seen many times. The J gene is TRBJ2-5, the V gene TRBV18; 7 bases agree with TRBD1. The CDR3 loop spans 15 amino acids. The V and J ends lost 3 bases and 2 bases, in that order; junction bases with no gene match: 6. The germline V gene has CDR1 KGHSH and CDR2 LQKENI. CDR3 sequence (DNA): TGTGCCAGCTCACCCAGGACAGGCGCGCAAGAGACCCAGTACTTC. Translation gives CASSPRTGAQETQYF.

This clonotype turned up a few times. The chain has TRBV5-6 and TRBJ2-6, with D hard to call. Germline values: CDR1 SGHDT, CDR2 YYEEEE. The CDR3 is 17 amino acids. V lost 0 bases to trimming and J lost 2 bases, with 12 bases between them. Here the CDR3 reads CASSLGYRSAGANVLTF. Written as DNA, the CDR3 is TGTGCCAGCAGCTTGGGGTACAGATCAGCTGGGGCCAACGTCCTGACTTTC.

This clonotype has just a few counts. The chain combines TRBV11-3 with TRBJ1-1; 9 bases align to TRBD1. Germline V gives CDR1 SGHNT, CDR2 YENEEA. The CDR3 length is 14 residues. The J segment lost 2 bases and the V segment lost 6 bases, leaving 4 bases of the junction unmatched. The CDR3 DNA is TGTGCCAGCAGGGTGACAGGGGGTAACACTGAAGCTTTCTTT. This encodes CASRVTGGNTEAFF.

The chain couples TRBV12-3 or TRBV12-4 to TRBJ1-6; D call uncertain. The germline V and J ends were trimmed by 6 bases and 6 bases, with 3 bases remaining between them. The CDR3 loop spans 11 amino acids. DNA of the CDR3: TGTGCCAGCAGCGCTAATTCACCCCTCCACTTT. This codes for CASSANSPLHF.

This clonotype was seen many times. One base away lies a much larger clone, so this may be a sequencing read error. The V gene is TRBV10-3, the J gene TRBJ2-1, with D perhaps TRBD1 or TRBD2 (5 bases each). The CDR3 covers 14 residues. Germline-derived CDR1 and CDR2 are ENHRY and SYGVKD. The CDR3 is CAISEEGYYNQQFF. The CDR3 DNA is TGTGCCATCAGTGAGGAGGGGTACTACAATCAGCAGTTCTTC.

This clonotype was seen at least ten times. The genes are TRBV6-2 or TRBV6-3 and TRBJ2-1; TRBD2 agrees at 7 bases. The CDR3 is 14 residues long. The germline V gene has CDR1 MNHEY and CDR2 SVGEGT. Trimming took 8 bases from V and 0 from J; bases not matched to a gene: 4. CDR3 residues: CASGGGDSYNEQFF. The CDR3 DNA reads TGTGCCAGCGGGGGGGGAGACTCCTACAATGAGCAGTTCTTC.

In this sample, this clonotype turned up many times. The rearrangement uses TRBV6-1 and TRBJ2-3; D call uncertain. V was cut by 1 base and J by 2 bases, with 13 bases left in between. CDR1 is MNHNS and CDR2 is SASEGT in the germline V gene. The CDR3 contains 16 residues. The CDR3 nucleotides read TGTGCCAGCAGTGAAGGGGCCGTACTATTCACAGATACGCAGTATTTT. Protein: CASSEGAVLFTDTQYF.

In its sample, this clonotype was seen many times. The chain uses TRBV7-2 and TRBJ2-1; D unclear. The V gene's germline CDR1 is SGHTA and CDR2 FQGNSA. The CDR3 runs 13 residues. V shed 3 bases and J shed 10 bases, with 13 bases lying between them. The CDR3 nucleotides read TGTGCCAGCAGCTTCCCGTTCAGTGGGGAGCAGTTCTTC. Encoded protein: CASSFPFSGEQFF.

In its sample, this clonotype was seen many times. The chain employs TRBV2 and TRBJ2-7, with TRBD2 as a possible D gene (5 bases). Germline V CDR1 and CDR2: SNHLY, FYNNEI. The CDR3 runs to 13 residues. V shed 3 bases and J shed 5 bases, with 11 bases lying between them. CDR3 sequence: CASSDPGMNEQYF. The CDR3 DNA follows: TGTGCCAGCAGTGATCCGGGGATGAACGAGCAGTACTTC.